The clone carrying this T cell receptor beta chain has a handful of counts. Its specificity is not known. TCRdb fed the 5' RACE reads into MiXCR, producing one record per CDR3 protein. The table shows some 320,000 distinct CDR3 sequences, with about a sixth occurring only once. Losses at the gene ends were 4 bases for V and 6 bases for J; bases not matched to a gene: 5. The CDR3 loop spans 14 amino acids. This entry is derived from a study of T-cell memory formation after mild COVID-19. The wider study: Largely donor-specific TCR clusters were found.

Study observations and caveats: Detection of some responders pre-infection suggested pre-existing cross-reactive memory T cells participated. Those CD4+ clones that contracted were mainly in CM and EM (CD8+ ones in EMRA). Clones that contracted from day 15 to 85 were balanced CD4/CD8, while later expanders leaned CD4+.

The sequenced sample was PBMCs or a T cell subset sorted from them (not recorded which). This clonotype originated in a man aged 18 to 30 who had mild COVID-19 (a few samples of this study predate the infection). Cell type and time point are not known. This chain links TRBV12-3 or TRBV12-4 with TRBJ2-1; TRBD1 agrees at 8 bases. The CDR3 nucleotides read TGTGCCAGCAGTTCCGCGACAGGGGTCAATGAGCAGTTCTTC. Translation: CASSSATGVNEQFF.